These 26 T cell receptor beta chains came from one sample sequenced in a study of blood T cell repertoires in COVID-19. Method: immunoSEQ multiplex PCR; TCRdb's copy keeps in-frame clones and lacks some. The sample has hundreds of thousands of clones; about nine tenths are singletons. The sample was peripheral blood. The receptors stem from a woman between 70 and 85 years old with COVID-19, enrolled during active disease.

The table lists this clone with a few counts. The rearrangement links TRBV5-4 to TRBJ2-7, with TRBD2 matching over 9 bases. Germline V gene lookup returns CDR1 SGHNT and CDR2 YYREEE (reference sequence). The CDR3 sequence is 15 residues long. V lost 4 bases to trimming and J lost 0 bases; unmatched junction nucleotides: 5. CDR3 sequence (DNA): TGTGCCAGCAGCAGCGGGAGGCCTGGCTCCTACGAGCAGTACTTC. Residues: CASSSGRPGSYEQYF.

The V and J genes are TRBV28 and TRBJ1-1, with 8 bases fitting TRBD1. This CDR3 is built from 14 residues. V gave up 4 bases and J gave up 5 bases; unmatched junction bases: 6. Germline CDR1 is MDHEN and CDR2 is SYDVKM. CDR3 bases: TGTGCCAGCAGTTCTAACAGGGGGAGAACTGAAGCTTTCTTT. Translating gives CASSSNRGRTEAFF.

This clone showed up just a few times. V usage is TRBV27 and J usage is TRBJ2-7; 12 bases fit TRBD2. This CDR3 is 14 amino acids long. The V and J ends lost 5 bases and 3 bases, in that order; junction bases with no gene match: 2. The V gene's germline CDR1 is MNHEY and CDR2 SMNVEV (reference sequence). CDR3 residues: CASSRTSGVYEQYF. CDR3 nucleotides: TGTGCCAGCAGTCGGACTAGCGGGGTCTACGAGCAGTACTTC.

The chain carries TRBV4-1 and TRBJ2-2, with 9 bases aligning to TRBD2. Germline CDR1 reads MGHRA; CDR2 reads YSYEKL. The V and J ends lost 1 base and 0 bases, in that order; junction bases with no gene match: 3. The CDR3 totals 17 residues. The CDR3 loop reads CASSQASGNANTGELFF. The CDR3, as DNA: TGCGCCAGCAGCCAAGCTAGCGGGAACGCGAACACCGGGGAGCTGTTTTTT.

V is TRBV5-1 and J is TRBJ2-3, with 9 bases matching TRBD2. The CDR3 extends over 14 amino acids. CDR1 and CDR2 (germline): SGHRS, YFSETQ. Trimming took 6 bases from V and 7 from J; bases not matched to a gene: 9. CDR3 DNA: TGCGCCAGCACGGCCGCGGGAGGGAGGAATACGCAGTATTTT. It translates to CASTAAGGRNTQYF.

This sequence joins TRBV28 and TRBJ1-3, with D hard to call. Germline values: CDR1 MDHEN, CDR2 SYDVKM. Trimming left V 10 bases short and J 8 bases short, with 15 bases between. This CDR3 region has 12 residues. CDR3 protein: CAIMRNPYTIYF. DNA of the CDR3: TGTGCCATCATGAGAAACCCATACACCATATATTTT.

This chain connects TRBV10-3 to TRBJ2-3, with TRBD2 as a possible D gene (6 bases). V was cut by 0 bases and J by 1 base, with 11 bases left in between. The CDR3 covers 16 residues. Germline V CDR1 and CDR2: ENHRY, SYGVKD. DNA of the CDR3: TGTGCCATCAGTGAGTCGGCGGGAATGGGCACAGATACGCAGTATTTT. It is translated as CAISESAGMGTDTQYF.

The V and J genes are TRBV5-1 and TRBJ1-2; 7 bases match TRBD1. The CDR3 covers 13 residues. CDR1 is SGHRS, CDR2 YFSETQ, per germline. The V and J ends lost 0 bases and 8 bases, in that order; junction bases with no gene match: 4. CDR3 nucleotide sequence: TGCGCCAGCAGCTTGGGACAGGGTCGGGGCTACACCTTC. Protein: CASSLGQGRGYTF.

In regard to this clone: Other DNA sequences in the sample encode the same CDR3. The chain has TRBV5-1 and TRBJ1-1; D possibly corresponds to TRBD1 (6 bases). This CDR3 is built from 14 residues. Germline-derived CDR1 and CDR2 are SGHRS and YFSETQ. V was clipped by 0 bases and J by 1 base, with 7 bases between them. CDR3 in amino acids: CASSLVGGNTEAFF. In DNA form, the CDR3 reads TGCGCCAGCAGCTTGGTAGGGGGGAACACTGAAGCTTTCTTT. The whole variable domain, remainder taken from reference TRBV5-1 and TRBJ1-1, is KAGVTQTPRYLIKTRGQQVTLSCSPISGHRSVSWYQQTPGQGLQFLFEYFSETQRNKGNFPGRFSGRQFSNSRSEMNVSTLELGDSALYLCASSLVGGNTEAFFGQGTRLTVV.

The rearrangement joins TRBV6-2 or TRBV6-3 to TRBJ1-1; no clear D. The germline gives CDR1 MNHEY, CDR2 SVGEGT. Trimming left V 1 base short and J 0 bases short, with 9 bases between. This CDR3 has 15 residues. The CDR3 reads CASSYYQVLNTEAFF. In DNA form, the CDR3 reads TGTGCCAGCAGTTACTACCAGGTCCTGAACACTGAAGCTTTCTTT.

The chain uses TRBV6-6 and TRBJ2-1; maybe TRBD2 (7 bases). The V gene's germline CDR1 is MNHNY and CDR2 SVGAGI (reference sequence). This CDR3 spans 14 amino acids. Between the trimmed V and J ends, which lost 4 bases and 6 bases, there was a span of 13 bases. The chain's CDR3 is CASSWGGASNEQFF. The CDR3 nucleotides read TGTGCCAGCAGTTGGGGGGGGGCAAGCAATGAGCAGTTCTTC.

The genes are TRBV18 and TRBJ1-6; 7 nucleotides align to TRBD1. Germline CDR1 and CDR2: KGHSH and LQKENI. With 0 bases clipped from V and 6 bases from J, the junction kept 5 bases outside the gene matches. The CDR3 consists of 16 residues. Written as DNA, the CDR3 is TGTGCCAGCTCACCACCGTACCAGGGGGGTAATTCACCCCTCCACTTT. Protein product: CASSPPYQGGNSPLHF.

The chain couples TRBV4-3 to TRBJ2-3; 7 nucleotides line up with TRBD2. This CDR3 spans 17 amino acids. Germline lookup yields CDR1 LGHNA and CDR2 YSLEER. Unmatched junction bases numbered 15, after V lost 3 bases and J lost 6 bases. This CDR3 is CASSQSSGDYGADTQYF. The DNA of the CDR3 is TGCGCCAGCAGCCAGTCCTCGGGGGACTACGGGGCGGATACGCAGTATTTT.

The chain joins TRBV5-1 to TRBJ1-4, with D tentatively TRBD1 (5 bases). The CDR3 is made up of 17 amino acids. CDR1 SGHRS and CDR2 YFSETQ come from the germline V gene. The germline V and J ends were trimmed by 2 bases and 8 bases, with 22 bases remaining between them. This CDR3 is CASSFDSLRSRVEKLFF. CDR3 in DNA: TGCGCCAGCAGCTTTGACAGCCTAAGGAGCAGGGTCGAAAAACTGTTTTTT.

This rearrangement joins TRBV19 to TRBJ1-6, with D perhaps TRBD1 (5 bases). The V end was cut by 3 bases, the J end by 10 bases, with 10 bases between. The CDR3 is made up of 13 amino acids. Germline V CDR1 and CDR2: LNHDA, SQIVND (reference sequence). The CDR3, as DNA: TGTGCCAGTAGTATTGTGGGGCGGTCACCCCTCCACTTT. Residues: CASSIVGRSPLHF.

This sequence joins TRBV5-3 and TRBJ2-7; a weak D match, TRBD2 (5 bases). TRBV5-3 counts as an open reading frame of uncertain function. V lost 9 bases, J lost 3 bases, and 22 bases lay in between. The length of the CDR3 is 15 residues. CDR3 in amino acids: CAIPGVLPTSYEQYF. CDR3 sequence (DNA): TGTGCCATCCCCGGGGTTCTGCCAACAAGCTACGAGCAGTACTTC.

The chain is built from TRBV19 and TRBJ2-7; the match to TRBD1 covers 9 bases. Germline loops: CDR1 LNHDA, CDR2 SQIVND (reference sequence). J lost 6 bases, V lost 7 bases, and 7 bases had no gene match. This CDR3 region has 13 residues. The CDR3 reads CASNPGQGIEQYF. The CDR3 bases are TGTGCCAGTAACCCGGGACAGGGTATCGAGCAGTACTTC.

The chain uses TRBV7-7 and TRBJ1-3; 7 bases align to TRBD1. CDR1 is SSHAT, CDR2 FNYEAQ, per germline (reference sequence). The ends lost 5 bases at V and 4 bases at J; junction bases unmatched: 5. This CDR3 region has 14 residues. The CDR3 nucleotides read TGTGCCAGCAGCCCCGGGACAGCGGGAAACACCATATATTTT. It is translated as CASSPGTAGNTIYF.

The genes are TRBV27 and TRBJ2-3, with 8 bases matching TRBD2. This CDR3 comprises 15 residues. The ends lost 6 bases at V and 1 base at J; junction bases unmatched: 6. Germline V gene sequence: CDR1 MNHEY, CDR2 SMNVEV (reference sequence). As DNA, the CDR3 is TGTGCCAGCAGCCGTCGGGGGGGCGGCACAGATACGCAGTATTTT. Amino acids: CASSRRGGGTDTQYF.

This clone showed up just once. The V gene is TRBV5-1, the J gene TRBJ2-1; D is perhaps TRBD2 (6 bases). The germline gives CDR1 SGHRS, CDR2 YFSETQ. The CDR3 is made up of 15 amino acids. V lost 4 bases, J lost 5 bases, and 16 bases lay in between. CDR3 DNA: TGCGCCAGCAGCCCCACGGGGGAAACCAACAATGAGCAGTTCTTC. Its translation is CASSPTGETNNEQFF.

The V and J genes are TRBV7-9 and TRBJ2-1; 7 bases map to TRBD2. This CDR3 is built from 14 residues. Per the germline V gene, CDR1 is SEHNR and CDR2 is FQNEAQ (reference sequence). V shed 0 bases and J 8 bases; nucleotides not matched to a gene: 4. In DNA form, the CDR3 reads TGTGCCAGCAGCTTAGCGACTAGCTTCCATGAGCAGTTCTTC. It codes for CASSLATSFHEQFF.

The gene calls are TRBV7-9 and TRBJ2-1; 8 bases fit TRBD1. The CDR3 sequence is 16 residues long. The V gene end was trimmed by 6 bases and the J gene end by 0 bases; junction bases not matched to a gene: 7. Per the germline V gene, CDR1 is SEHNR and CDR2 is FQNEAQ (reference sequence). The CDR3 nucleotides read TGTGCCAGCAGTTTATCAGGGGGCCACTCCTACAATGAGCAGTTCTTC. It yields the protein CASSLSGGHSYNEQFF. The variable domain in full, completed from reference TRBV7-9 and TRBJ2-1, reads DTGVSQNPRHKITKRGQNVTFRCDPISEHNRLYWYRQTLGQGPEFLTYFQNEAQLEKSRLLSDRFSAERPKGSFSTLEIQRTEQGDSAMYLCASSLSGGHSYNEQFFGPGTRLTVL.

This chain links TRBV11-3 with TRBJ2-2; a weak D match, TRBD1 (6 bases). The CDR3 has 15 amino acids. The V and J ends lost 6 bases and 1 base respectively, with 12 bases between them. Per the germline V gene, CDR1 is SGHNT and CDR2 is YENEEA. The CDR3 DNA reads TGTGCCAGCAGAGAGTCGACAGGGAACACCGGGGAGCTGTTTTTT. Its protein product is CASRESTGNTGELFF.

The V gene is TRBV9, the J gene TRBJ1-2; perhaps TRBD1 as D (5 bases). CDR1 and CDR2 from the germline V gene are SGDLS and YYNGEE. Trimming shortened V by 0 bases and J by 8 bases, and 14 bases separated the two germline ends. The CDR3 length is 14 residues. The CDR3 DNA reads TGTGCCAGCAGCGTAGGGGAGGGGCCAGGAGGCTACACCTTC. Its protein product is CASSVGEGPGGYTF.

This clone was counted a single time. At the DNA level, this CDR3 is encoded by other sequences in the same sample as well. This rearrangement joins TRBV28 to TRBJ1-1; 8 positions agree with TRBD1. The CDR3 has 14 residues. Losses at the gene ends were 6 bases for V and 1 base for J; bases not matched to a gene: 4. CDR1 MDHEN and CDR2 SYDVKM come from the germline V gene. Here the CDR3 DNA reads TGTGCCAGCAGCTCGCAGGGGGCGAACACTGAAGCTTTCTTT. This codes for CASSSQGANTEAFF.

The genes are TRBV9 and TRBJ1-6, with 8 bases aligning to TRBD1. The CDR3 covers 15 residues. With V trimmed by 3 bases and J by 7 bases, 6 bases remained unmatched. Germline values: CDR1 SGDLS, CDR2 YYNGEE. The DNA for the CDR3 is TGTGCCAGCAGCGCGAGGGACAGGAAGAATTCACCCCTCCACTTT. Protein sequence: CASSARDRKNSPLHF.